One sample yielded the 3 T cell receptor beta chains listed below, sequenced in a study of cytomegalovirus exposure and HLA in healthy donors (dated by TCRdb to 2017 to 2019). The library came from the immunoSEQ multiplex PCR assay. A mixture of 60 forward primers for TCR Vbeta segments and 13 reverse primers for TCR Jbeta segments was used in the multiplex PCR. Entries here come from immuneACCESS through TCRdb and include only in-frame sequences with V and J called. Some clones fail to appear in such tables; in the studies checked, an unresolved V gene covers under half of the shortfall, and the cause of the remainder is unknown. The sample table shows over 200,000 clones, and 75% to 80% are seen once. The ten largest clones capture roughly 1.9% of the sample. The sample comprised PBMCs. The receptors were gathered from a male donor in good health and CMV-seronegative.

This sequence joins TRBV25-1 and TRBJ1-1; 7 positions agree with TRBD1. The CDR3 runs to 16 residues. The trim removed 2 bases at V and 6 bases at J, leaving 12 bases unmatched. Germline-derived CDR1 and CDR2 are MGHDK and SYGVNS. CDR3 amino acids: CASSETTDRLGPEAFF. The CDR3 DNA reads as TGTGCCAGCAGTGAAACCACGGACAGGTTAGGCCCTGAAGCTTTCTTT.

This clone was found a few times. The rearrangement links TRBV19 to TRBJ1-1; 7 bases map to TRBD1. CDR3 size: 17 residues. Germline CDR1 reads LNHDA; CDR2 reads SQIVND (reference sequence). Trimming at V came to 3 bases and at J to 9 bases, leaving 19 bases not matched to a gene. Written as DNA, the CDR3 is TGTGCCAGTAGTATTTCGTTTCGGACAGGTCGATTTATTCAAGCTTTCTTT. Its protein product is CASSISFRTGRFIQAFF.

The chain couples TRBV28 to TRBJ2-2, with D possibly being TRBD1 (7 bases). The length of the CDR3 is 14 residues. Germline V lookup: CDR1 MDHEN, CDR2 SYDVKM. Trimming took 5 bases from V and 5 from J, leaving 12 bases between them. CDR3 protein: CASSPSGGTGELFF. Here the CDR3 DNA reads TGTGCCAGCAGTCCCTCAGGGGGGACCGGGGAGCTGTTTTTT.